This entry concerns a single T cell receptor beta chain. The antigen is undetermined. This CDR3 spans 16 amino acids. Germline V gene data show CDR1 as SGHVS and CDR2 as FNYEAQ. Between 20 and 30 mg of unsorted bulk tissue served as the source from which RNA and DNA were co-extracted. Priming with a constant-region primer yielded TCR beta cDNA from roughly 500 ng total RNA. For TCR beta, libraries were produced by three nested multiplex PCR rounds using slightly modified ARM-PCR. TRBV1-TRBV30 forward primers and a C-beta reverse primer were used in the first two PCR rounds, which each ran for around 10 cycles. TCRdb re-called the multiplex PCR reads through MiXCR, storing one row per CDR3 protein. This sample carries 40,000 to 60,000 distinct CDR3 sequences, 55% to 75% of them seen once, and the ten largest clones take just under 30%. The data are from a study of tumor-infiltrating lymphocytes in primary liver carcinoma. Study-level findings and limits: Blood trailed tumors significantly in top-250-clone fraction (p = 0.039).

The V call is TRBV7-6, the J call TRBJ2-7; 8 bases map to TRBD2. This TCR derives from a man aged 35-49 years with primary liver carcinoma and hepatitis B virus infection. What was sequenced was liver tumor tissue from sampling region 5. Regarding subset: tumor region T5, tumor centre. DNA of the CDR3: TGTGTCAGGAGCTTATTGAGCGGGAGTGCAAGCTACGAGCAGTACTTC. It codes for CVRSLLSGSASYEQYF.